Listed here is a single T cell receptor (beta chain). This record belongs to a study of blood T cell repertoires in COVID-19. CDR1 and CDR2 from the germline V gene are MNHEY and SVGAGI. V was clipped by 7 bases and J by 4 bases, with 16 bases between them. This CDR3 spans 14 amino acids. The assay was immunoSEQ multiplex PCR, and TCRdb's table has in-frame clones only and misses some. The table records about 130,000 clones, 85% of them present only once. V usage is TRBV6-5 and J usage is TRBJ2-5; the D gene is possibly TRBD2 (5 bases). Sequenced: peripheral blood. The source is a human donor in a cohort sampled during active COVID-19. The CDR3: CASKRGQLAETQYF. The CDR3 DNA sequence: TGTGCCAGCAAAAGAGGGCAGTTAGCAGAGACCCAGTACTTC.